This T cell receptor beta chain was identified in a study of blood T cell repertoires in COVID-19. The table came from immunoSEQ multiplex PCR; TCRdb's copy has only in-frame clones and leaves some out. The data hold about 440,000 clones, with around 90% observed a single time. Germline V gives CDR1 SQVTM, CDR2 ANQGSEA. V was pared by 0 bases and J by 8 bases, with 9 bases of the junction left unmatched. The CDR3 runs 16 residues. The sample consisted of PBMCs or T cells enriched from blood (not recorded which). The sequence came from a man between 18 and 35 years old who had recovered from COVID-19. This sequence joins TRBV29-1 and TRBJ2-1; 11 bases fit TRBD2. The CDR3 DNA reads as TGCAGCGTTGAAGATCGACTAGCGGGGATAGGGGATGAGCAGTTCTTC. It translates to CSVEDRLAGIGDEQFF.